Below, 21 T cell receptor beta chains from the same sample are listed, as sequenced in a study of CD8+ T cells in alopecia areata. Described treatment: oral pan-JAK inhibitor, 5-10 mg twice daily. Extracted RNA was reverse transcribed, and the resulting cDNA served as sequencing template. TCRdb keeps only in-frame clones here, not all; method: immunoSEQ multiplex PCR. Counted here are around 300,000 clones, 60% occurring once; the ten biggest clones make up about 0.9%. The specimen comprised CD4+ T cells sorted from blood, sampled at week 52, from a patient treated with tofacitinib. The receptors originated from a human donor with alopecia areata.

The J gene is TRBJ1-4, the V gene TRBV14; no clear D. In germline, CDR1 is SGHDN, CDR2 FVKESK. Trimming cost V 0 bases and J 11 bases, with 10 bases left between them. The CDR3 totals 13 residues. CDR3 coding DNA: TGTGCCAGCAGCCAAGATAGGCTGGACAAACTGTTTTTT. Its protein product is CASSQDRLDKLFF.

The rearrangement links TRBV4-1 to TRBJ1-1; weak D call: TRBD1 (6 bases). Trimming removed 4 bases from V and 2 bases from J, with 17 bases in between. Germline V lookup: CDR1 MGHRA, CDR2 YSYEKL. CDR3 length: 16 amino acids. The CDR3 spells CASSPGRLGGNTEAFF. The DNA of the CDR3 is TGCGCCAGCAGCCCTGGAAGGTTAGGGGGAAACACTGAAGCTTTCTTT.

As regards this clone: Other nucleotide sequences in the sample specify the same CDR3. The genes are TRBV11-2 and TRBJ2-3; perhaps TRBD1 as D (5 bases). The germline CDR1 and CDR2 sequences are SGHAT and FQNNGV. This CDR3 contains 14 residues. The V gene lost 0 bases and the J gene lost 1 base, with 5 bases spanning the gap. CDR3 sequence reads: CASSLDRGTDTQYF. The CDR3 DNA reads as TGTGCCAGCAGCTTAGACAGGGGCACAGATACGCAGTATTTT.

The V and J genes are TRBV29-1 and TRBJ2-5, with 9 bases identical to TRBD1. The length of the CDR3 is 12 residues. V lost 7 bases to trimming and J lost 9 bases; unmatched junction nucleotides: 9. Germline CDR1 reads SQVTM; CDR2 reads ANQGSEA. CDR3 DNA sequence: TGCAGCGCAATACAGGGGGCAGAAGCCCAGTACTTC. This codes for CSAIQGAEAQYF.

This clone was picked up a small number of times. The CDR3 is CATRDLNYGYTF. CDR3 DNA: TGTGCCACCAGGGACCTTAACTATGGCTACACCTTC. The rearrangement joins TRBV15 to TRBJ1-2; D uncertain. The CDR3 has 12 residues. CDR1 is LNHNV and CDR2 is YYDKDF in the germline V gene (reference sequence). Trimming stripped 6 bases from V and 1 base from J, with 6 bases between.

The rearrangement uses TRBV30 and TRBJ2-5; D might be TRBD1 (7 bases). Germline CDR1 and CDR2: GTSNPN and SVGIG (reference sequence). With 3 bases removed from V and 2 bases from J, the gap between germline ends came to 13 bases. The CDR3 extends over 14 amino acids. This chain's CDR3 is CAWRTQGGQETQYF. In nucleotides, the CDR3 is TGTGCCTGGAGAACCCAGGGGGGACAAGAGACCCAGTACTTC. Drawing the rest from reference TRBV30 and TRBJ2-5, the complete variable domain is SQTIHQWPATLVQPVGSPLSLECTVEGTSNPNLYWYRQAAGRGLQLLFYSVGIGQISSEVPQNLSASRPQDRQFILSSKKLLLSDSGFYLCAWRTQGGQETQYFGPGTRLLVL.

The V call is TRBV29-1, the J call TRBJ1-1; D is possibly TRBD1 (5 bases). CDR1 and CDR2 from the germline V gene are SQVTM and ANQGSEA. The CDR3 has 13 amino acids. V was cut by 5 bases and J by 4 bases, with 14 bases left in between. CDR3 in amino acids: CSVQGMYVTEAFF. As DNA, the CDR3 is TGCAGCGTTCAGGGAATGTACGTCACTGAAGCTTTCTTT.

J is TRBJ2-7 and V is TRBV30, with D possibly TRBD1 on 6 matching bases. Germline V gene lookup returns CDR1 GTSNPN and CDR2 SVGIG (reference sequence). This CDR3 has 13 residues. Trimming removed 4 bases from V and 2 bases from J, with 12 bases in between. The CDR3 nucleotides read TGTGCCTGGAAATTACAGGGACCCTACGAGCAGTACTTC. Protein: CAWKLQGPYEQYF.

CDR3 sequence: CAISPERQYNSPLHF. CDR3 sequence (DNA): TGTGCCATCAGTCCTGAGAGACAGTATAATTCACCCCTCCACTTT. The rearrangement joins TRBV10-3 to TRBJ1-6, with a tentative D call TRBD1 (5 bases). The CDR3 totals 15 residues. Trimming pared 5 bases from V and 4 bases from J, leaving 12 bases between. Germline V gene lookup returns CDR1 ENHRY and CDR2 SYGVKD.

The V and J genes are TRBV4-2 and TRBJ1-6, with D possibly being TRBD1 (6 bases). The CDR3 spans 15 residues. V was pared by 1 base and J by 9 bases, with 13 bases between. Germline loops: CDR1 LGHNA, CDR2 YNFKEQ. The CDR3 loop reads CASSQGTGLVSPLHF. CDR3 nucleotide sequence: TGTGCCAGCAGCCAAGGAACAGGGCTTGTTTCACCCCTCCACTTT.

The rearrangement joins TRBV9 to TRBJ2-3; 14 positions match TRBD2. CDR1 is SGDLS and CDR2 is YYNGEE in the germline V gene. Trimming took 4 bases from V and 1 from J; bases not matched to a gene: 5. This CDR3 has 17 residues. The CDR3 DNA reads as TGTGCCAGCAGCACCGGGACTAGCGGGGGACGCACAGATACGCAGTATTTT. The encoded protein is CASSTGTSGGRTDTQYF.

This clone has a handful of counts. This chain links TRBV4-1 with TRBJ1-6; no reliable D call. Germline values: CDR1 MGHRA, CDR2 YSYEKL. The CDR3 runs 12 residues. V lost 3 bases and J 7 bases, leaving 4 bases between the germline ends. This CDR3 is CASSHPNSPLHF. CDR3 in DNA: TGCGCCAGCAGCCACCCGAATTCACCCCTCCACTTT.

This CDR3 is CASSYWAGGNEQYF. The CDR3 nucleotides read TGTGCCAGCAGTTACTGGGCAGGGGGCAACGAGCAGTACTTC. The gene calls are TRBV6-5 and TRBJ2-7, with 8 bases aligning to TRBD1. The trim removed 1 base at V and 5 bases at J, leaving 4 bases unmatched. This CDR3 spans 14 amino acids. Germline V gene sequence: CDR1 MNHEY, CDR2 SVGAGI.

The chain combines TRBV18 with TRBJ2-1; D possibly uses TRBD1 or TRBD2 (5 bases each). From germline, CDR1 is KGHSH and CDR2 LQKENI. CDR3 length: 11 amino acids. Trimming left V 4 bases short and J 14 bases short, with 12 bases between. In DNA form, the CDR3 reads TGTGCCAGCTCACGAGGGGCCGAGGAGTTCTTC. Translated, it gives CASSRGAEEFF. Full variable domain (rest looked up from reference TRBV18 and TRBJ2-1): NAGVMQNPRHLVRRRGQEARLRCSPMKGHSHVYWYRQLPEEGLKFMVYLQKENIIDESGMPKERFSAEFPKEGPSILRIQQVVRGDSAAYFCASSRGAEEFFGPGTRLTVL.

The rearrangement joins TRBV5-1 to TRBJ2-7, with D uncertain. V was trimmed by 1 base and J by 3 bases, leaving 14 bases between them. The CDR3 extends over 15 amino acids. Germline CDR1 and CDR2: SGHRS and YFSETQ. In DNA, the CDR3 is TGCGCCAGCAGCTTGAGGGCAGTCGATTTCTACGAGCAGTACTTC. Translating it yields CASSLRAVDFYEQYF.

The chain carries TRBV6-5 and TRBJ2-4; a possible D gene is TRBD2 (6 bases). The V end lost 6 bases, the J end lost 8 bases, and 14 bases lay between the germline ends. CDR1 and CDR2 from the germline V gene are MNHEY and SVGAGI. This CDR3 has 13 residues. CDR3 sequence (DNA): TGTGCCAGCAGCAAAGCGGGCCGCGACATTCAGTACTTC. It is translated as CASSKAGRDIQYF.

The V gene is TRBV7-9, the J gene TRBJ2-3; D gene uncertain. CDR1 and CDR2 (germline): SEHNR, FQNEAQ (reference sequence). CDR3 length equals 12 residues. Trimming shortened V by 5 bases and J by 5 bases, and 8 bases separated the two germline ends. The CDR3 DNA reads as TGTGCCAGCAGCCAAAGTGGAGATACGCAGTATTTT. Translating gives CASSQSGDTQYF. Complete variable domain (other parts from reference TRBV7-9 and TRBJ2-3): DTGVSQNPRHKITKRGQNVTFRCDPISEHNRLYWYRQTLGQGPEFLTYFQNEAQLEKSRLLSDRFSAERPKGSFSTLEIQRTEQGDSAMYLCASSQSGDTQYFGPGTRLTVL.

This chain links TRBV29-1 with TRBJ2-2; TRBD1 matches 10 bases. This CDR3 is 15 amino acids long. Per the germline V gene, CDR1 is SQVTM and CDR2 is ANQGSEA. With V trimmed by 5 bases and J by 6 bases, 9 bases remained unmatched. In DNA, the CDR3 is TGCAGCGTTACCGACAGGGGGCGCATCGCCGGGGAGCTGTTTTTT. Its protein product is CSVTDRGRIAGELFF.

This clone was counted only a few times. The chain joins TRBV6-6 to TRBJ2-3; possible D gene TRBD1, 6 bases. There are 13 residues in the CDR3. Germline-derived CDR1 and CDR2 are MNHNY and SVGAGI (reference sequence). V lost 5 bases, J lost 5 bases, and 11 bases lay in between. Here the CDR3 reads CASSQLGGDTQYF. In DNA, the CDR3 is TGTGCCAGCAGTCAATTAGGGGGAGATACGCAGTATTTT.

In its sample, this clone was seen a few times. The chain carries TRBV29-1 and TRBJ2-6; D is undetermined. Trimming shortened V by 2 bases and J by 0 bases, and 5 bases separated the two germline ends. This CDR3 is built from 14 residues. Germline values: CDR1 SQVTM, CDR2 ANQGSEA. This CDR3 is CSVESVSGANVLTF. The CDR3 DNA reads as TGCAGCGTTGAATCGGTCTCTGGGGCCAACGTCCTGACTTTC.

V and J are TRBV30 and TRBJ1-5; maybe TRBD1 (6 bases). The V gene lost 2 bases and the J gene lost 2 bases, with 13 bases spanning the gap. The CDR3 sequence is 15 residues long. Germline CDR1 and CDR2: GTSNPN and SVGIG (reference sequence). The CDR3 here is CAWSHSGAGNQPQHF. In DNA form, the CDR3 reads TGTGCCTGGAGTCATTCAGGGGCGGGCAATCAGCCCCAGCATTTT.